The clone carrying this T cell receptor beta chain was seen a single time. Antigen unknown. The source of the sample is a study of Ad26.COV2.S vaccination and SARS-CoV-2 variants. Regarding the study as a whole: Substantial breadth was reportedly displayed by spike-specific CD8+ and CD4+ T cell responses after vaccination.

Treatment in this sample: roughly 20 received Ad26.COV2.S at low or high dose, single or two shots; several received placebo; per-sample allocation not given. Collection of the samples took place on day 63 after the first injection of vaccine or placebo. Sequenced by immunoSEQ multiplex PCR; TCRdb stores in-frame clones only, minus some. The data contain roughly 300,000 clones, around 89% of them seen just once; the ten biggest clones take up 5%. This clonotype was obtained from a person between 18 and 65 years old who received the Ad26.COV2.S COVID-19 vaccine or a placebo. The material was peripheral blood, obtained in a trial of Ad26.COV2.S vaccine versus placebo.

This CDR3 is CASSLFSDRTNGYTF. The CDR3 DNA reads TGTGCCAGCAGTTTATTTTCGGACAGAACTAATGGCTACACCTTC. V and J are TRBV6-5 and TRBJ1-2; D is possibly TRBD1 (6 bases). V was shortened by 4 bases and J by 6 bases, with 18 bases between the two germline ends. This CDR3 region has 15 residues. Germline V gene data show CDR1 as MNHEY and CDR2 as SVGAGI.